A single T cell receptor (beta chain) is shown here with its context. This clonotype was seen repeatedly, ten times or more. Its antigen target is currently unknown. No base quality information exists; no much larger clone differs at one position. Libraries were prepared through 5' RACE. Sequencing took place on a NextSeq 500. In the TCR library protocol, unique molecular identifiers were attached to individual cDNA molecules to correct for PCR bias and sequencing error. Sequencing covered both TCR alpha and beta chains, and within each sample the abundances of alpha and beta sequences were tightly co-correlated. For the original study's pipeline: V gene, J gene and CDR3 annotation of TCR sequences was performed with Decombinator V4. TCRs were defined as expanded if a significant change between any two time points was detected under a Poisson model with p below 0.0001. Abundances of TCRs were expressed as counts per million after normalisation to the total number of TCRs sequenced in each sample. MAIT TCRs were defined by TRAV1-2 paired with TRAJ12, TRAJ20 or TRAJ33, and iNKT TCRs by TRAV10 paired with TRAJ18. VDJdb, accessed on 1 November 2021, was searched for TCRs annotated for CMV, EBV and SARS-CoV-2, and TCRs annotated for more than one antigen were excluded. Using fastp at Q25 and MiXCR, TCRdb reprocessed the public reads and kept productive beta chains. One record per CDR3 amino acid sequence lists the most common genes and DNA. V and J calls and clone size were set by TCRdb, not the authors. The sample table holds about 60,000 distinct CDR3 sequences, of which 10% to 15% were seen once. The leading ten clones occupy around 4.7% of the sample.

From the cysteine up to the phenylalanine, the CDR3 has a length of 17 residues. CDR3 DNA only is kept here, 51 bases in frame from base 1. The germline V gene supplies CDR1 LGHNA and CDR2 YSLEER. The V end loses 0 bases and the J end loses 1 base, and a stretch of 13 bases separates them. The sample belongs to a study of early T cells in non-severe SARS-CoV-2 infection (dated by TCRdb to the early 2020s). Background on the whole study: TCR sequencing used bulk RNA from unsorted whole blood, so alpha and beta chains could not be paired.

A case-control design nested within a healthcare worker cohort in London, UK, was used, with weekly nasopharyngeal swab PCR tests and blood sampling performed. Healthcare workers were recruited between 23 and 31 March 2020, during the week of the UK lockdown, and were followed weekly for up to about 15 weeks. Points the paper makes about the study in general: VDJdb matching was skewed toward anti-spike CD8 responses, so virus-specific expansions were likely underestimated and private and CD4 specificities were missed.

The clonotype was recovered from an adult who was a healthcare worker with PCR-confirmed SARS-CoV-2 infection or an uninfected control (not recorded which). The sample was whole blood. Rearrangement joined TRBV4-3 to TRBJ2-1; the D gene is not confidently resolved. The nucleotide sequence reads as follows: TGCGCCAGCAGCCAAGAATTAAACTTTCAGTCCTACAATGAGCAGTTCTTC. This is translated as CASSQELNFQSYNEQFF.